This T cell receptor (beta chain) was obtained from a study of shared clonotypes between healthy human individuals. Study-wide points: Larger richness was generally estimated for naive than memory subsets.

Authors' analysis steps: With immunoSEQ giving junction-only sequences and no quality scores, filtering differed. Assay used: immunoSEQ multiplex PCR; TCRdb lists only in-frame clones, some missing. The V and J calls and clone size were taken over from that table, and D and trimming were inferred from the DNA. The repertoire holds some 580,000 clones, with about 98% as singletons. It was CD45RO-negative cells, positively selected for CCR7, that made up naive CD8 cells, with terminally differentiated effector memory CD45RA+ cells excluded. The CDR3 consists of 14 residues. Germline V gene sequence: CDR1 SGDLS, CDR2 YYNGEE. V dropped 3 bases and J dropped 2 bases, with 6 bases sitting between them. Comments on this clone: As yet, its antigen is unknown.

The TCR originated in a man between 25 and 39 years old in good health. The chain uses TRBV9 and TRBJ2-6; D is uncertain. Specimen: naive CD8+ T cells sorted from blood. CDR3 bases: TGTGCCAGCAGCGCCTATGCTGGGGCCAACGTCCTGACTTTC. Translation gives CASSAYAGANVLTF. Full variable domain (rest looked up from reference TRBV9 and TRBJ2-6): DSGVTQTPKHLITATGQRVTLRCSPRSGDLSVYWYQQSLDQGLQFLIQYYNGEERAKGNILERFSAQQFPDLHSELNLSSLELGDSALYFCASSAYAGANVLTFGAGSRLTVL.